The present TCR beta chain was sequenced within a study of T cell repertoires in cytomegalovirus infection. TCRdb called the reads again in MiXCR, with one record for every CDR3 protein. The data contain about 150,000 distinct CDR3 sequences, around 22% of them singletons. Between the trimmed V and J ends, which lost 9 bases and 1 base, there was a span of 15 bases. This CDR3 has 15 residues. Germline values: CDR1 SNHLY, CDR2 FYNNEI. This TCR derives from a human donor in good health (CMV status not recorded). Some clones in this sample may be carry-over from other donors' samples. The sequencing input was PBMCs. The chain employs TRBV2 and TRBJ2-2, with D maybe TRBD1 (6 bases). CDR3 DNA sequence: TGTGCCAGATCCCGGGACACCATGAACACCGGGGAGCTGTTTTTT. Protein sequence: CARSRDTMNTGELFF.